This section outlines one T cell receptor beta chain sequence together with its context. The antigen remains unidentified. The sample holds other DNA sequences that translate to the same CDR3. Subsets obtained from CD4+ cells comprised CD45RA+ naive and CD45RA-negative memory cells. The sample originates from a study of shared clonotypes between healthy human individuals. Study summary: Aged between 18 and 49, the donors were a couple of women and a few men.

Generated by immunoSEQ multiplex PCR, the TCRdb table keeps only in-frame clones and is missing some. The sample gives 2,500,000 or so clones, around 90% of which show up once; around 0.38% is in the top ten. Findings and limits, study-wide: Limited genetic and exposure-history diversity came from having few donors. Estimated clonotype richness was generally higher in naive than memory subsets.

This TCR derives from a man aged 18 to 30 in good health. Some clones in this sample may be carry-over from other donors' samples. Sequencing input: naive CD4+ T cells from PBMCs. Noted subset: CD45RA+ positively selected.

CDR3 DNA sequence: TGTGCCAGCAGTTACTCGACAAGGGGGGCCTACGAGCAGTACTTC. It translates to CASSYSTRGAYEQYF. This chain uses TRBV6-5 with TRBJ2-7, with D perhaps being TRBD1 or TRBD2 (6 bases each). In germline, CDR1 is MNHEY, CDR2 SVGAGI. Trimming left V 0 bases short and J 2 bases short, with 11 bases between. The CDR3 runs to 15 residues.